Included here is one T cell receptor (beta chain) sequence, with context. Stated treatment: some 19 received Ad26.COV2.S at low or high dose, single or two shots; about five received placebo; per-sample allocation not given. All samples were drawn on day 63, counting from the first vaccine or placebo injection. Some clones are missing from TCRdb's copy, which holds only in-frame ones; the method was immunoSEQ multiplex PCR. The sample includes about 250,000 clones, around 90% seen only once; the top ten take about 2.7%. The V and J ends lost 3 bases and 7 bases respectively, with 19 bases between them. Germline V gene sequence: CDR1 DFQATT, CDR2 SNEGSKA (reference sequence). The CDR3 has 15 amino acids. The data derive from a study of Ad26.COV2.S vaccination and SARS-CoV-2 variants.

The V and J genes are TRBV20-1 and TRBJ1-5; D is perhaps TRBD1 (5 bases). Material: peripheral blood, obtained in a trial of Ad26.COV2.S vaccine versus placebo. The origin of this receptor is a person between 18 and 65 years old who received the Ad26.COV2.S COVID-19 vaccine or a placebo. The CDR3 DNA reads TGCAGTGCTAGTAGTTGGGCAGGGAGAAGCCAGCCCCAGCATTTT. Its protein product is CSASSWAGRSQPQHF.